This T cell receptor (beta chain) was identified in a study of siplizumab effects on memory and regulatory T cells (dated by TCRdb to about 2019). Regarding the study in general: The study looked at the effect of siplizumab, an anti-CD2 antibody, on alloreactive T-cell subsets in allogeneic mixed lymphocyte reactions made from human PBMCs.

Summary of the overall study and its limitations: Siplizumab significantly reduced the cumulative frequency of alloreactive sequences traceable to unstimulated CD4+ memory T cells. The suppressive function of proliferating Tregs from siplizumab cultures was not functionally confirmed. Greater diversity appeared to be present in unstimulated naive T cells than in memory T cells, and a substantial contribution to the alloresponse seemed to be made by naive cells. For roughly 75-97% of proliferating CD4+ or CD8+ clones, no naive or memory phenotype could be assigned. Among mappable alloreactive CD4+ clones, an average Treg-derived fraction of approximately 73% was observed with siplizumab, compared with less than 35% in control reactions. Because sequences below about 10^-5 frequency were poorly captured, only a minor fraction of alloreactive clones could be mapped to unstimulated subsets.

Libraries were made using the immunoSEQ multiplex PCR assay. Roughly 10^5 TCR templates per sample were assayed on the deep sequencing platform. Genomic DNA extracted from sorted T cells was the material used for TCRbeta CDR3 sequencing. The study's processing was this. The R programming language was used for clonal analysis of the TCRbeta CDR3 data. Comparing unstimulated samples against CFSE-low samples taken after the reaction was how alloreactive CD4+ and CD8+ clones were defined. By matching sequences to the repertoires of sorted unstimulated Treg and non-Treg cells, each alloreactive CD4+ clone was assigned a regulatory or non-regulatory origin. TCRdb provides this immuneACCESS table in a form limited to in-frame rearrangements. Some clones are lacking; in checked studies, under half of them reflect an unresolved V gene, and why the rest are absent is not known. V and J calls plus clone size are reproduced from that table; the DNA served to infer D and trimming. This sample holds just over 50,000 clones; 95% to 98% were observed only once. The leading ten clones occupy roughly 0.6% of the sample.

Unstimulated CD4+ memory cells were also sequenced in three donor pairs, together with CD4+ naive, CD8+ TEMRA, CD8+ naive and CD8+ effector memory subsets. Sorted unstimulated T cells, along with proliferating T cells recovered from mixed lymphocyte reactions, underwent TCRbeta CDR3 sequencing. Fresh whole blood from fewer than twelve HLA-typed healthy donors was used to isolate PBMCs. With respect to this clone: What this receptor recognizes is not known. Base quality data are lacking; no much larger clone is found one base away.

The CDR3 starts with the cysteine, ends with the phenylalanine, and has 14 residues. The read is trimmed to its CDR3 DNA, 42 bases read in frame from base 1. Trimming costs V 4 bases and J 2 bases, and their ends lie 12 bases apart. Reading the germline V gene gives CDR1 SGHVS and CDR2 FNYEAQ. The source of this sequence is a human donor in good health. The chain joins TRBV7-6 to TRBJ2-7; no D gene is confidently identified. What was sequenced was naive CD4+ T cells sorted from blood. This specimen's cell subset or site label, interpreted: unstimulated naive T cells. The DNA is TGTGCCAGCAGCTCACGACCTAATACCTACGAGCAGTACTTC. This sequence encodes CASSSRPNTYEQYF.